This T cell receptor (beta chain) originates from a study of T-cell reconstitution after alpha-beta-depleted transplantation in children. Notes on the study in general: About two months after transplant, alpha-beta T cells reportedly came from several hundred expanded graft clones. A year had passed since transplant, and T-cell counts and diversity by then came mostly from newly produced T cells.

Using unique molecular identifiers, the investigators prepared the TCRbeta library. In TCRdb, the PCR reads were re-called with MiXCR into one record per CDR3 protein. The sample yields about 110,000 distinct CDR3 sequences, 10% seen once. The CDR3 consists of 16 residues. Trimming removed 5 bases from V and 2 bases from J, with 19 bases in between. CDR1 SGHVS and CDR2 FNYEAQ come from the germline V gene. As concerns this clonotype: Its antigen is unidentified.

The chain carries TRBV7-6 and TRBJ2-7; TRBD1 or TRBD2 may be the D gene (7 bases each). The source of this sequence is a boy aged 2 to 9 with acute lymphoblastic leukemia, due to receive a stem cell transplant. The material sequenced was PBMCs, taken before TCRalphabeta/CD19-depleted stem cell transplant. CDR3 DNA: TGTGCCAGCAGCCCCAGGGGGGGGGGTTCTACCTACGAGCAGTACTTC. Translating gives CASSPRGGGSTYEQYF.